The 29 T cell receptor beta chains reported below all come from one sample, sequenced in a study of blood T cell repertoires in COVID-19. Here immunoSEQ multiplex PCR was the method, and the copy in TCRdb shows in-frame clones only, minus some. The table shows around 78,000 clones, with roughly 87% occurring only once. Sequencing was performed on peripheral blood. These receptors originate from a woman in her forties or fifties in a cohort sampled during active COVID-19.

V usage is TRBV15 and J usage is TRBJ1-1, with unresolved D. The V gene's germline CDR1 is LNHNV and CDR2 YYDKDF (reference sequence). The CDR3 runs 12 residues. V was trimmed by 0 bases and J by 7 bases, leaving 6 bases between them. The CDR3 region has the DNA TGTGCCACCAGCAGAGATGTGAGTGAAGCTTTCTTT. It specifies CATSRDVSEAFF.

V and J are TRBV6-5 and TRBJ2-2; 8 positions agree with TRBD1. The trim removed 8 bases at V and 1 base at J, leaving 3 bases unmatched. The CDR3 spans 14 residues. Germline V gives CDR1 MNHEY, CDR2 SVGAGI. The CDR3 coding sequence is TGTGCCAGCCGGGGGACAGGGAACACCGGGGAGCTGTTTTTT. Protein product: CASRGTGNTGELFF.

The rearrangement links TRBV10-3 to TRBJ2-7, with 10 bases identical to TRBD2. This CDR3 contains 14 residues. Germline-derived CDR1 and CDR2 are ENHRY and SYGVKD. The junction had 4 bases not matched to a gene; V was cut back by 1 base and J by 7 bases. The CDR3 region has the DNA TGTGCCATCAGTGAGTGGGCTAGCGGGAGTGAGCAGTACTTC. It is translated as CAISEWASGSEQYF.

This chain connects TRBV18 to TRBJ2-2; 7 bases agree with TRBD2. The J segment lost 2 bases and the V segment lost 3 bases, leaving 0 bases of the junction unmatched. Germline V lookup: CDR1 KGHSH, CDR2 LQKENI. CDR3 length: 14 residues. In nucleotides, the CDR3 is TGTGCCAGCTCACCGGGACTAAACACCGGGGAGCTGTTTTTT. Translating it yields CASSPGLNTGELFF. Variable domain in full (rest from reference TRBV18 and TRBJ2-2): NAGVMQNPRHLVRRRGQEARLRCSPMKGHSHVYWYRQLPEEGLKFMVYLQKENIIDESGMPKERFSAEFPKEGPSILRIQQVVRGDSAAYFCASSPGLNTGELFFGEGSRLTVL.

The chain has TRBV5-1 and TRBJ1-2; D ambiguous. In germline, CDR1 is SGHRS, CDR2 YFSETQ. V gave up 0 bases and J gave up 6 bases, with 12 bases separating them. The CDR3 has 14 residues. CDR3 in amino acids: CASSLAGRAHGYTF. The CDR3 coding sequence is TGCGCCAGCAGCTTGGCGGGGAGGGCTCATGGCTACACCTTC.

The chain is built from TRBV21-1 and TRBJ2-1; the table's D call, TRBD2, has no DNA check behind it. TRBV21-1 is shown as a pseudogene. The CDR3 is 15 amino acids. The CDR3 spells CASTRLAGARNEQFF. The CDR3 DNA follows: TGTGCCAGCACAAGACTAGCGGGAGCGAGGAATGAGCAGTTCTTC.

The V and J genes are TRBV6-5 and TRBJ2-5, with D unclear. The CDR3 runs to 13 residues. Trimming removed 6 bases from V and 4 bases from J, with 12 bases in between. Germline lookup yields CDR1 MNHEY and CDR2 SVGAGI. Here the CDR3 reads CASRLTLGETQYF. CDR3 bases: TGTGCCAGCAGGTTGACCCTAGGAGAGACCCAGTACTTC.

The V call is TRBV4-1, the J call TRBJ1-2, with D uncertain. This CDR3 contains 16 residues. Germline assignment: CDR1 MGHRA and CDR2 YSYEKL. The germline V and J ends were trimmed by 0 bases and 8 bases, with 19 bases remaining between them. CDR3 loop: CASSQDLEPGARGYTF. CDR3 DNA sequence: TGCGCCAGCAGCCAAGATCTGGAGCCCGGCGCGAGGGGCTACACCTTC.

The chain employs TRBV18 and TRBJ1-1; 8 bases match TRBD1. The germline V gene encodes CDR1 KGHSH and CDR2 LQKENI. This CDR3 comprises 14 residues. V lost 5 bases to trimming and J lost 3 bases; unmatched junction nucleotides: 5. CDR3 nucleotides: TGTGCCAGCTCATCCGGACAGGGACACACTGAAGCTTTCTTT. This encodes CASSSGQGHTEAFF.

The chain recombines TRBV6-5 with TRBJ1-6, with TRBD1 identical over 7 bases. The V gene end was trimmed by 6 bases and the J gene end by 5 bases; junction bases not matched to a gene: 4. Germline-derived CDR1 and CDR2 are MNHEY and SVGAGI. The CDR3 has 14 amino acids. CDR3 in amino acids: CASRRDSDNSPLHF. The DNA for the CDR3 is TGTGCCAGCAGACGGGACAGCGATAATTCACCCCTCCACTTT.

The V call is TRBV10-3, the J call TRBJ2-7, with 8 positions matching TRBD1. The junction had 6 bases not matched to a gene; V was cut back by 5 bases and J by 3 bases. This CDR3 comprises 14 residues. Germline lookup yields CDR1 ENHRY and CDR2 SYGVKD. The CDR3 here is CAISPGQEIYEQYF. The CDR3, as DNA: TGTGCCATCAGTCCGGGACAGGAGATCTACGAGCAGTACTTC.

The rearrangement links TRBV13 to TRBJ1-2; D possibly corresponds to TRBD1 (6 bases). V dropped 5 bases and J dropped 4 bases, with 11 bases sitting between them. Germline CDR1 and CDR2: PRHDT and FYEKMQ (reference sequence). The CDR3 runs to 13 residues. This chain's CDR3 is CASSPRTVYGYTF. CDR3 in DNA: TGTGCCAGCAGCCCCCGGACAGTCTATGGCTACACCTTC.

The chain couples TRBV11-2 to TRBJ2-7; 11 bases match TRBD1. CDR1 and CDR2 (germline): SGHAT, FQNNGV. This CDR3 comprises 16 residues. Unmatched junction bases numbered 4, after V lost 2 bases and J lost 1 base. The CDR3 loop reads CASSLYGQGASYEQYF. The CDR3 DNA is TGTGCCAGCAGCTTATACGGACAGGGGGCTTCCTACGAGCAGTACTTC.

The chain carries TRBV28 and TRBJ1-6; D possibly corresponds to TRBD1 (5 bases). V was shortened by 11 bases and J by 0 bases, with 14 bases between the two germline ends. The CDR3 contains 15 residues. Germline lookup yields CDR1 MDHEN and CDR2 SYDVKM. CDR3 nucleotide sequence: TGTGCCCACGGGGGGGGAAGCTCCTATAATTCACCCCTCCACTTT. Encoded protein: CAHGGGSSYNSPLHF.

Details on this clone: The same CDR3 is also encoded by other DNA sequences in this sample. V and J are TRBV18 and TRBJ2-5; D ambiguous. Germline V gene data show CDR1 as KGHSH and CDR2 as LQKENI. V gave up 6 bases and J gave up 0 bases, with 5 bases separating them. The CDR3 spans 12 residues. CDR3 sequence reads: CASSPYQETQYF. Here the CDR3 DNA reads TGTGCCAGCTCTCCGTACCAAGAGACCCAGTACTTC.

The V call is TRBV24-1, the J call TRBJ2-3; the D is unclear. V was cut by 1 base and J by 9 bases, with 13 bases left in between. The CDR3 has 14 amino acids. Germline V gene sequence: CDR1 KGHDR, CDR2 SFDVKD. The CDR3 nucleotides read TGTGCCACCAGTGATTTTAGGCGACACCCCACGCAGTATTTT. Residues: CATSDFRRHPTQYF.

V gene TRBV27 combines with J gene TRBJ2-1; tentatively, D is TRBD1 (5 bases). Germline CDR1 and CDR2: MNHEY and SMNVEV (reference sequence). The CDR3 has 14 residues. Trimming took off 3 bases at V and 4 bases at J, with 10 bases between the two ends. The DNA for the CDR3 is TGTGCCAGCAGTTTCGGAAGGGGATACAATGAGCAGTTCTTC. Amino acid sequence: CASSFGRGYNEQFF.

The V gene is TRBV5-1, the J gene TRBJ1-4; possible D gene TRBD1, 6 bases. There are 15 residues in the CDR3. Germline V gene data show CDR1 as SGHRS and CDR2 as YFSETQ. Deletions cut 2 bases from V and 1 base from J, with 9 bases between. CDR3 sequence: CASSFQGKTNEKLFF. Written as DNA, the CDR3 is TGCGCCAGCAGCTTCCAGGGGAAAACTAATGAAAAACTGTTTTTT. Together with reference TRBV5-1 and TRBJ1-4, the CDR3 gives the full variable domain: KAGVTQTPRYLIKTRGQQVTLSCSPISGHRSVSWYQQTPGQGLQFLFEYFSETQRNKGNFPGRFSGRQFSNSRSEMNVSTLELGDSALYLCASSFQGKTNEKLFFGSGTQLSVL.

This clone appeared a single time. V and J are TRBV9 and TRBJ2-7, with 8 bases fitting TRBD1. The CDR3 contains 15 residues. Losses at the gene ends were 4 bases for V and 3 bases for J; bases not matched to a gene: 9. Germline-derived CDR1 and CDR2 are SGDLS and YYNGEE. Here the CDR3 reads CASSQGAGSGYEQYF. As DNA, the CDR3 is TGTGCCAGCAGCCAGGGGGCGGGGTCGGGCTACGAGCAGTACTTC.

V gene TRBV6-5 combines with J gene TRBJ2-2, with TRBD2 as a possible D gene (5 bases). The CDR3 has 16 amino acids. V shed 3 bases and J shed 4 bases, with 15 bases lying between them. Germline V gene sequence: CDR1 MNHEY, CDR2 SVGAGI. CDR3 in DNA: TGTGCCAGCAGTTATAGGCTGGAGGAGGCCACCGGGGAGCTGTTTTTT. This codes for CASSYRLEEATGELFF.

The chain couples TRBV2 to TRBJ2-1; 9 bases line up with TRBD2. The CDR3 consists of 16 residues. The junction had 9 bases not matched to a gene; V was cut back by 2 bases and J by 7 bases. In germline, CDR1 is SNHLY, CDR2 FYNNEI. In DNA, the CDR3 is TGTGCCAGCAGTGAACGGCCGCCGGGACTAGCAAATGAGCAGTTCTTC. This encodes CASSERPPGLANEQFF.

The CDR3 reads CASRDRGRELFF. The CDR3 region has the DNA TGTGCCAGCCGGGACAGGGGTCGGGAGCTGTTTTTT. The V gene is TRBV27, the J gene TRBJ2-2, with 10 bases that match TRBD1. CDR1 is MNHEY, CDR2 SMNVEV, per germline (reference sequence). The CDR3 covers 12 residues. Unmatched junction bases numbered 3, after V lost 8 bases and J lost 9 bases.

The chain couples TRBV3-1 (or the pseudogene TRBV3-2) to TRBJ2-1, with 16 bases lining up with TRBD2. V was pared by 4 bases and J by 7 bases, with 4 bases of the junction left unmatched. Germline CDR1 LGHDT, CDR2 YNNKEL (reference sequence). The CDR3 consists of 16 residues. CDR3 in DNA: TGTGCCAGCAGCCCGGGACTAGCGGGAGGGAAGAATGAGCAGTTCTTC. It codes for CASSPGLAGGKNEQFF.

DNA of the CDR3: TGTGCCAGCACCTATACAGGGGATAGCAATCAGCCCCAGCATTTT. This codes for CASTYTGDSNQPQHF. The chain couples TRBV6-5 to TRBJ1-5; TRBD1 matches 7 bases. CDR1 MNHEY and CDR2 SVGAGI come from the germline V gene. The CDR3 covers 15 residues. With V trimmed by 7 bases and J by 0 bases, 6 bases remained unmatched.

Notes on this clone: The junction departs from germline at one end; a sequencing error may be responsible. V gene TRBV5-1 combines with J gene TRBJ2-5, with 10 bases matching TRBD2. The CDR3 covers 15 residues. From germline, CDR1 is SGHRS and CDR2 YFSETQ. In DNA form, the CDR3 reads TGCGCCAGCAGCCTGGTGGGGCTAGCGGGAGAGGCCCAGTACTTC. Residues: CASSLVGLAGEAQYF. Full variable domain (remainder filled in from reference TRBV5-1 and TRBJ2-5): KAGVTQTPRYLIKTRGQQVTLSCSPISGHRSVSWYQQTPGQGLQFLFEYFSETQRNKGNFPGRFSGRQFSNSRSEMNVSTLELGDSALYLCASSLVGLAGEAQYFGPGTRLLVL.

The rearrangement links TRBV27 to TRBJ2-1; TRBD2 is a possible D gene (6 bases). Trimming cost V 7 bases and J 4 bases, with 20 bases left between them. Germline V gene lookup returns CDR1 MNHEY and CDR2 SMNVEV (reference sequence). CDR3 length: 16 amino acids. CDR3: CASTRVKASDYNEQFF. The CDR3 DNA reads TGTGCCAGCACCCGTGTCAAGGCTAGCGATTACAATGAGCAGTTCTTC.

V usage is TRBV19 and J usage is TRBJ1-5; D is unclear. From germline, CDR1 is LNHDA and CDR2 SQIVND (reference sequence). The ends were cut back, 7 bases at V and 0 bases at J, with 13 bases in the middle. The CDR3 has 15 residues. Here the CDR3 DNA reads TGTGCCAGTAAGGTCGGGGAGAATAGCAATCAGCCCCAGCATTTT. The encoded protein is CASKVGENSNQPQHF.

A single count supports this clone. The chain is built from TRBV13 and TRBJ2-4; TRBD1 matches at 8 bases. The CDR3 contains 15 residues. The germline V gene encodes CDR1 PRHDT and CDR2 FYEKMQ (reference sequence). The V gene end was trimmed by 5 bases and the J gene end by 4 bases; junction bases not matched to a gene: 7. The CDR3 bases are TGTGCCAGCAGCGCCCAGACAGGGGCTAAAAACATTCAGTACTTC. This gives the protein CASSAQTGAKNIQYF.

The CDR3 DNA reads as TGTGCCAGCAGTGTTTTCAGGGAGGATGAGCCCCAGCATTTT. It yields the protein CASSVFREDEPQHF. The chain has TRBV28 and TRBJ1-5; TRBD1 is a possible D gene (5 bases). The CDR3 contains 14 residues. From germline, CDR1 is MDHEN and CDR2 SYDVKM. V lost 5 bases to trimming and J lost 8 bases, with 16 bases between them.